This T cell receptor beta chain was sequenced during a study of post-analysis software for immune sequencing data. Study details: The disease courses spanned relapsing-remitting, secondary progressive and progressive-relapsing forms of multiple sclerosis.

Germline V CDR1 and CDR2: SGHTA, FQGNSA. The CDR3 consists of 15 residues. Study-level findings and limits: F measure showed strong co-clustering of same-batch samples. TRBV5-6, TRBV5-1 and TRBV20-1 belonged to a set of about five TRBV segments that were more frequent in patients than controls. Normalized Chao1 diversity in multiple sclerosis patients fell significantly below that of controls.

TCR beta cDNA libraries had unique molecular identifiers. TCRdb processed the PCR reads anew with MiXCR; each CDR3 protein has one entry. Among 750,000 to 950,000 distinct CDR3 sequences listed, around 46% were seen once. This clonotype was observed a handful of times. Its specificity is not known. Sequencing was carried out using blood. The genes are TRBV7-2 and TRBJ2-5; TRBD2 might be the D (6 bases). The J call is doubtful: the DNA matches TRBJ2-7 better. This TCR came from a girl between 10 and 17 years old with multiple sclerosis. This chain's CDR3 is CASSLSILAPYEQYF. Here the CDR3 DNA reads TGTGCCAGCAGCTTAAGTATCCTAGCGCCCTACGAGCAGTACTTC.